This T cell receptor beta chain was retrieved from a study of cytomegalovirus exposure and HLA in healthy donors (dated by TCRdb to about 2017). Broadly, across the study: In an earlier analysis of 550 to 750 of the donors, 276 Gb of sequence data and 117 million unique TCR beta sequences from about 179 million T cells were reported. Roughly five DR-DQ haplotypes were handled as single units for association and clustering, since linkage in the cohort was strong. Around 320 gigabases of sequencing data and approximately 85 million unique TCR sequences were included in an early release covering around 650 HLA-typed donors. The number of donors typed differed by locus, with 629-630 for A, B, C, DRB1 and DQB1, 522 for DQA1, nearly 610 for DPA1, and 472 for DPB1. A later genetic analysis used genome-wide SNP genotypes for about 65% of the 666 donors, treating that subset as a discovery cohort. Among roughly 370 genotyped donors of the cohort, an average of roughly 240,000 unique TCR beta nucleotide sequences were sequenced per donor, roughly 20% of them non-productive. High-throughput TCR immunosequencing, statistical association of individual TCRs with disease status, and machine learning were combined to predict cytomegalovirus infection status. Every discovery cohort repertoire had been produced on one sequencing platform. Of the approximately 400 genotyped donors, over 70% fell in the genetic ancestry cluster associated with self-reported Caucasian donors. The T cell repertoires of about 700 subjects were profiled by immunosequencing and related to cytomegalovirus serostatus. Along with the approximately 620-subject first cohort, a separate validation cohort of around 110 different subjects was used. An earlier analysis of 587 of the donors used high-throughput TCR beta sequencing to judge whether each TCR beta V gene segment behaved as functional or pseudogenic. HLA typing included class I and class II loci at four-digit resolution. Donor age, sex, ethnicity and CMV serostatus were compiled alongside the repertoire data. In the later analysis, no new phenotypic data were used to find candidate immune exposures; instead, reliance was placed on TCR beta sequences and their occurrence across donors. The study aimed to test whether cataloging public T cell receptors could reveal signatures of past pathogen exposure. To study patterns of TCR occurrence, a later analysis re-analyzed previously published TCR beta repertoires from 600 to 750 donors and added high-resolution HLA genotyping. What the research found in general, with its limitations: Because HLA typing was missing for some donors at each locus, association tests included only the typed subset. In a later analysis, HLA-associated TCR beta chains were found to be more clonally expanded and to have lower generation probabilities than equally common non-associated chains. Broadly in line with IMGT annotations, most TCR beta V segments showed up in productive rearrangements about 87% or about 30% of the time in an earlier analysis of under 700 of the donors. When HLA alleles, especially DR and DQ, strongly co-occurred, attributing TCR associations to individual alleles was difficult. In a later genetic analysis, fewer N-insertions in productive TCRs were reported among donors in an Asian-associated ancestry cluster than the roughly 640-donor mean. Most TCR sequences were seen in very few donors, while some public TCRs were found in many individuals. In vitro tests confirmed that a few of the cytomegalovirus-associated TCR beta chains recognize cytomegalovirus antigens. In a later analysis, the rate of TCR association differed among HLA loci, with DRB1 alleles having the most associated TCRs and HLA-C alleles having the fewest. A further reported finding was that TCR beta sequences accurately predicted the HLA-A and HLA-B alleles for most subjects in the first cohort. The authors suggested that the approach could potentially be extended to other disease states and immunological phenotypes. The only immune exposure information available for the cohort was CMV serostatus. Some IMGT-functional V segments, including TRBV6-2 and TRBV6-3, could not be distinguished by the 87-base-pair reads and were therefore excluded. Cytomegalovirus status was reported to be diagnosed by the classifier with high specificity and sensitivity in both the original and validation cohorts. The sequencing pipeline was judged likely to have produced a cluster of highly shared sequence variants as a technical artifact. The study gave a list of over 150 TCR beta chains associated with cytomegalovirus. This cohort had only TCR beta chains sequenced, and the lack of alpha or paired-chain data limited which features could be detected. Most CMV-associated TCR beta chains appeared to be HLA-restricted in a later analysis, and the HLA associations seemed to be driven largely by CMV exposure. A later analysis reported that several top co-occurrence clusters appeared linked to parvovirus B19, influenza, CMV and Epstein-Barr virus. An association between a missense DCLRE1C variant and V-gene and J-gene trimming of TCR beta chains was found in a later genetic analysis and replicated in an independent cohort. The earlier analysis of approximately 540 of the donors excluded around 17 rarely observed V segments, including chromosome 9 orphons, because counts were too low. Specific HLA alleles were associated with more than 15,000 TCR beta sequences at a false discovery rate of 0.05 in a later analysis. Correlated functional status among segregating V segments might be attributable to linkage disequilibrium, but an unknown experimental factor could not be ruled out. Roughly uniform sequencing depth across donors was assumed in presence/absence analyses, although this assumption may not hold.

In the case of this clone: Its antigen specificity is not known. No much larger clone exists at a distance of one base, and base qualities are not known.

CDR1 and CDR2 (SGHNT, YYREEE) derive from the germline V gene (reference sequence). Compared with germline, V lacks 2 bases and J lacks 0 bases; bases without a gene match: 2. Spanning cysteine to phenylalanine, the CDR3 consists of 15 amino acids. Just CDR3 DNA is preserved here, 45 bases in frame from base 1. In total, over 600 healthy bone marrow donors made up the cohort. At the time of sampling, every cohort member was nominally healthy, though immune exposures that went unrecorded were likely present. The donor tested CMV seropositive and was one of the 289 seropositive cohort members. Each donor provided a peripheral blood sample, and peripheral blood mononuclear cells were used for TCR beta sequencing. Genomic DNA extraction from the blood cell samples was performed with the Qiagen DNeasy Blood Extraction Kit. The method behind the library was the immunoSEQ multiplex PCR assay. For the multiplex PCR, a mixture combining 60 forward primers for TCR Vbeta segments and 13 reverse primers for TCR Jbeta segments was used. The CDR3 region of rearranged TCR beta genes was amplified from genomic DNA with a multiplex PCR assay. Amplified TCR beta libraries were sequenced as 87-base-pair reads on the Illumina HiSeq System. In the paper's pipeline: In a later analysis, tens of millions of unique TCR beta chains were counted across the 500 to 850 repertoires, and about 10 million of these chains were shared by at least two donors. To remove PCR and sequencing errors, raw reads were error-corrected and collapsed into unique sequences using a nearest-neighbor algorithm that merged closely related sequences. V, D and J gene segments were assigned by aligning CDR3 sequences to IMGT reference sequences. For a sequence to be retained, a match of at least six nucleotides was required to both a V gene segment and a J gene segment. A rearrangement was called productive if the CDR3 had no stop codons and remained in frame with V and J, and every other rearrangement was called non-productive. Following IMGT convention, CDR3 was defined as the stretch from the second conserved V-encoded cysteine to the conserved J-encoded phenylalanine. In an earlier analysis of around 640 of the donors, sequences lacking an unambiguous match to a single V gene segment were excluded. An earlier analysis of approximately 590 of the donors called V segments functional above 56.7% productive rearrangements and segregating when the between-donor standard deviation exceeded 5%. A statistical classification framework was built to diagnose cytomegalovirus status from the catalog of TCR beta chain sequences. A later analysis assigned V and J genes by comparing TCR nucleotide sequences with IMGT/GENE-DB human TR gene sequences. A later analysis assigned CDR3 sequences and most-parsimonious VDJ recombination scenarios with the TCRdist pipeline. A later analysis defined each TCR beta chain by its CDR3 amino acid sequence plus V-gene family, and excluded reads lacking a unique V-gene family. In a later analysis, 450 to 600 highly shared, low-generation-probability nucleotide sequences were removed to address suspected cross-contamination and a sequencing artifact. For each public chain, a later analysis derived a clonal expansion index from normalized ranks of inferred template counts within each repertoire. Generation probabilities in a later analysis came from a VDJ recombination model fitted to out-of-frame rearrangements, and those results were checked against IGoR. A later analysis scored TCR-TCR, TCR-HLA and TCR-CMV co-occurrence with hypergeometric tests, applying a repertoire-size bias correction to TCR pairs. To estimate false discovery rates, a later analysis permuted the HLA or CMV assignments 20 times. In a later analysis, co-occurring TCRs were grouped using DBSCAN, and TCRdist sequence similarity was added for clustering within HLA-allele-positive subsets. Co-occurrence clustering excluded repertoires with fewer than 30,000 or more than 120,000 public chains, plus five with anomalous nucleotide sharing. TCRdb re-hosts the immuneACCESS table, in-frame sequences only. Its copies lack some clones; in the studies checked, an unresolved V gene accounts for under half of them, and the cause for the rest is not known. That table supplies the V and J calls and clone size; D and trimming were determined from the DNA. The table for this sample lists 100,000 to 150,000 clones; just under 75% of them were counted only once. Approximately 4.3% of the sample goes to the ten largest clones.

The V gene is TRBV5-4 and the J gene is TRBJ2-3; 8 bases in the middle match TRBD1. The receptor was isolated from a man in his sixties in good health and CMV-seropositive. Input material: PBMCs. The CDR3 protein sequence reads: CASSFDRGSTDTQYF. The DNA sequence is as follows: TGTGCCAGCAGCTTCGACAGGGGTAGCACAGATACGCAGTATTTT.